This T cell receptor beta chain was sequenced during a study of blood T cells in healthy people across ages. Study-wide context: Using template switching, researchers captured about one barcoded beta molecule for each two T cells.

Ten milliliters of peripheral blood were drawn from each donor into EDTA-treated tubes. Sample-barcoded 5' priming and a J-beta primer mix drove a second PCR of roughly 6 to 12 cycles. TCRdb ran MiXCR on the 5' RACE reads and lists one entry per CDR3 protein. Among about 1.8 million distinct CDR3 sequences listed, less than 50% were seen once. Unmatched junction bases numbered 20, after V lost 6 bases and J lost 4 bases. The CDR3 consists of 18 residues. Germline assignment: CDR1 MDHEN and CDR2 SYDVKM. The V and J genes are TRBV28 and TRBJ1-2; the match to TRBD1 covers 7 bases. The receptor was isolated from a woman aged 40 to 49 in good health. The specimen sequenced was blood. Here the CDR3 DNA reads TGTGCCAGCAGCCTCAGTGGGCCAACTCCGGGACAGCTCTATGGCTACACCTTC. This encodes CASSLSGPTPGQLYGYTF.